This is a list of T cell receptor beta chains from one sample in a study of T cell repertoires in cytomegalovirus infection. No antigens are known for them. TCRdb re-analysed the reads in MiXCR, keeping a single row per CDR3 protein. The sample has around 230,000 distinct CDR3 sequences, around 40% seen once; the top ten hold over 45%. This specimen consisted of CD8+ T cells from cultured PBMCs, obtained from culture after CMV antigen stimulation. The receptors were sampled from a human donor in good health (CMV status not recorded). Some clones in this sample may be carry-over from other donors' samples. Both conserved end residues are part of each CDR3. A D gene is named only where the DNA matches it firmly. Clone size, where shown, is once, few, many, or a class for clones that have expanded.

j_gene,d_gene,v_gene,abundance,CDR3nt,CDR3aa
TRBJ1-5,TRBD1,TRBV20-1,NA,TGCAGTGCGAGCGATGGCTCCGGGACAGCGGATCAGCCCCAGCATTTT,CSASDGSGTADQPQHF
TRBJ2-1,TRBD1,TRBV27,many,TGTGCCAGCAGTGAGATCGGGGACAGCTCTGTGGTCTTC,CASSEIGDSSVVF
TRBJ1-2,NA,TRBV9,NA,TGTGCCAGCAGCGTAGGGCAGCAGCCTAACTATGGCTACACCTTC,CASSVGQQPNYGYTF
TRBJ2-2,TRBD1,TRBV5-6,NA,TGTGCCAGCAGCCCGCCGACAGGGCGGATCACCGGGGAGCTGTTTTTT,CASSPPTGRITGELFF
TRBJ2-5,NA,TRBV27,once,TGTGCCAGCAGTCCGAACAGGGTATATGGAGAGACCCAGTACTTC,CASSPNRVYGETQYF
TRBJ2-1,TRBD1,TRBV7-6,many,TGTGCCAGCAGCTCCCCAGGGGGAAATGAGCAGTTCTTC,CASSSPGGNEQFF
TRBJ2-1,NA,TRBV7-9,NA,TGTGCCACTTCCCTCCGAGGGGGAATCGATGAGCAGTTCTTC,CATSLRGGIDEQFF
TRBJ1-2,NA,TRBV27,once,TGTGCCAGCAGCCGCCAGGCGGTGGACTATGGCTACACCTTC,CASSRQAVDYGYTF
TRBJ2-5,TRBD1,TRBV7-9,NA,TGTGCCAGCAGCTCCCCCCTCGACAGGGGAGAGACCCAGTACTTC,CASSSPLDRGETQYF
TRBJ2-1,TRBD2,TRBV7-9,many,TGTGCCAGCAGCTTAACGGGGGGTTACAATGAGCAGTTCTTC,CASSLTGGYNEQFF
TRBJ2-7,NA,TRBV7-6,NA,TGTGCCAGCAGTCGCAGGGGAGAGCAGTACTTC,CASSRRGEQYF
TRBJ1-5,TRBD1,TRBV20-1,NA,TGCAGTGCCACGACAGGGGCCCTGAATCAGCCCCAGCATTTT,CSATTGALNQPQHF
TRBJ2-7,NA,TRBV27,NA,TGTGCCAGCAGTTTAATCGGGACGGGGACCTACGAGCAGTACTTC,CASSLIGTGTYEQYF
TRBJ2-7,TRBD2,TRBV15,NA,TGTGCCACCAGCTTAGCGGGAGGGCCGGACGAGCAGTACTTC,CATSLAGGPDEQYF
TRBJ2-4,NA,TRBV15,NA,TGTGCCACCAGCAGAGACCCGACAGAGATACTAGCCAAAAACATTCAGTACTTC,CATSRDPTEILAKNIQYF
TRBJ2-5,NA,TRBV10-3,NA,TGTGCCATCAGTGAAGGACAGCTCCAAGAGACCCAGTACTTC,CAISEGQLQETQYF
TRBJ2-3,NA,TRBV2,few,TGTGCCAGCGAAGTCAGGGGACCACCAGCAGATACGCAGTATTTT,CASEVRGPPADTQYF
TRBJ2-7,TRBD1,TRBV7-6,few,TGTGCCAGCAGCTCGGACAGGGTTCCCTACGAGCAGTACTTC,CASSSDRVPYEQYF
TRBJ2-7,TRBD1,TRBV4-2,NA,TGTGCCAGCAGCCAAGATGTTACGTTGGGACAGGGGGTCTCCTACGAGCAGTACTTC,CASSQDVTLGQGVSYEQYF
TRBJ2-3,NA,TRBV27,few,TGTGCCAGCAGCCAACTCCTACAGGGTTCAGATACGCAGTATTTT,CASSQLLQGSDTQYF
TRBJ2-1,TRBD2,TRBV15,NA,TGTGCCACCACTAGCGGGACCCCCTCCTACAATGAGCAGTTCTTC,CATTSGTPSYNEQFF
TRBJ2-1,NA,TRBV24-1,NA,TGTGCCACCAGTGCTGACGGCAATGAGCAGTTCTTC,CATSADGNEQFF
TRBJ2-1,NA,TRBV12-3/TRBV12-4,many,TGTGCCAGCAGTTTTCCGTGGGGGACTTATTCATCGGAGCAGTTCTTC,CASSFPWGTYSSEQFF
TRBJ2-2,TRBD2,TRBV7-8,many,TGTGCCAGCAGCCCCCGTGAAACTAGCGGGAGGGTTACCGGGGAGCTGTTTTTT,CASSPRETSGRVTGELFF
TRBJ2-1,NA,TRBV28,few,TGTGCCAGCAGCTCTTTAGGGCTGCTCGGCGATGAGCAGTTCTTC,CASSSLGLLGDEQFF
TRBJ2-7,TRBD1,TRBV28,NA,TGTGCCAGCAGTATGACAGGGTACTACGAGCAGTACTTC,CASSMTGYYEQYF
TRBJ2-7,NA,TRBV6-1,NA,TGTGCCAGCAGTTACAAAGGGCTACTCCCCGAGCAGTACTTC,CASSYKGLLPEQYF
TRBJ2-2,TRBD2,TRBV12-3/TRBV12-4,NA,TGTGCCAGCAGTCAGGGACTAGCGGGAGGGCCGGCTGGAAACACCGGGGAGCTGTTTTTT,CASSQGLAGGPAGNTGELFF
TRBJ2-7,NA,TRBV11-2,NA,TGTGCCAGCAGCTTTGCGAGTGGGGAAACCTACGAGCAGTACTTC,CASSFASGETYEQYF
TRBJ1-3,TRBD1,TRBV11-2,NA,TGTGCCAGCAGCTTTGGGACAGCTGGAAACACCATATATTTT,CASSFGTAGNTIYF
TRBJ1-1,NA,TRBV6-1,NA,TGTGCCAGCAGTGAAGAAGGGCCGAACACTGAAGCTTTCTTT,CASSEEGPNTEAFF
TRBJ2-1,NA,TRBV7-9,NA,TGTGCCAGCAGCTTAGCCAGAAACAATGAGCAGTTCTTC,CASSLARNNEQFF
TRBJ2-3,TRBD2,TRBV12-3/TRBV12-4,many,TGTGCCAGCAGTTTTCAGCGGGGGGCAGATACGCAGTATTTT,CASSFQRGADTQYF
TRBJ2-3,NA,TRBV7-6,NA,TGTGCTAGCAGCCCCCACCGGGGCCCCACAGATACGCAGTATTTT,CASSPHRGPTDTQYF
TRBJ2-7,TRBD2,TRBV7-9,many,TGTGCCAGCAGCTTAAAAGTTGGGACTAGCGTCAACACCTACGAGCAGTACTTC,CASSLKVGTSVNTYEQYF
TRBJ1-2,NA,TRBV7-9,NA,TGTGCCAGCAGCATTCAGACCGGGCCTTACTTC,CASSIQTGPYF
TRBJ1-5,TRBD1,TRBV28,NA,TGTGCCAGCGGGCCTCTGGGACAGGGTCCAAATCAGCCCCAGCATTTT,CASGPLGQGPNQPQHF
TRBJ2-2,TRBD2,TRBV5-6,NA,TGTGCCAGCAGCTTCGGACTAGCGGGGGTTGCCGGGGAGCTGTTTTTT,CASSFGLAGVAGELFF
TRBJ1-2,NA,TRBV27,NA,TGTGCCAGCAGTTCTGTACAGGGCTATGGCTACACCTTC,CASSSVQGYGYTF
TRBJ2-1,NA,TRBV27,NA,TGTGCCAGCAGTAAAAGGGGGCGGGGAAACTACAATGAGCAGTTCTTC,CASSKRGRGNYNEQFF
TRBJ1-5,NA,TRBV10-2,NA,TGCGCCAGCAGTGAGTTGGACACACTCACCCTTTGGGGTCAGCCCCAGCATTTT,CASSELDTLTLWGQPQHF
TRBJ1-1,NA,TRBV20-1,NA,TGCAGTGCTTATGGGACGGCCGCTCAGGTATCTTTCTTT,CSAYGTAAQVSFF
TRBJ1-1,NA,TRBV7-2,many,TGTGCCAGCAGCTTAGCCGCGGGAGGACATGACATGAACACTGAAGCTTTCTTT,CASSLAAGGHDMNTEAFF
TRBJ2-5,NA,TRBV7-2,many,TGTGCCAGCAGCTTAGCTATGACGGGAGACCCCCAAGAGACCCAGTACTTC,CASSLAMTGDPQETQYF
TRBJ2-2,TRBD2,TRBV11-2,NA,TGTGCCAGCAGCTTAAGGCCTAGCGGACCTTACCCGAACAACGGGGAGCTGTTTTTT,CASSLRPSGPYPNNGELFF
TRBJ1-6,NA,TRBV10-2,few,TGCGCCAGCAGTGACTTTAGCTCCTATAATTCACCCCTCCACTTT,CASSDFSSYNSPLHF
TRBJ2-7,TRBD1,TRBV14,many,TGTGCCAGCAGCCGGGACAGGCACTACGAGCAGTACTTC,CASSRDRHYEQYF
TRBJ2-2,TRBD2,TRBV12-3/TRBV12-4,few,TGTGCCAGCAGTTTTTCCCGCACGGGGGGAAAGTCCGGGGAGCTGTTTTTT,CASSFSRTGGKSGELFF
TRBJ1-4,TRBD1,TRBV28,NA,TGTGCCAGCTCACAGGGGAATGAAAAACTGTTTTTT,CASSQGNEKLFF
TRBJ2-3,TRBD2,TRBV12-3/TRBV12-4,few,TGTGCCAGCAGCCCTGTAGCGGGTGGGACAGATACGCAGTATTTT,CASSPVAGGTDTQYF
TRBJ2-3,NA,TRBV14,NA,TGTGCCAGCAGCCAATTAGTAGGGGCTTACACAGATACGCAGTATTTT,CASSQLVGAYTDTQYF
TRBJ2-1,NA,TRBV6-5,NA,TGTGCCAGCAGTTCCGGAGACAATGAGCAGTTCTTC,CASSSGDNEQFF
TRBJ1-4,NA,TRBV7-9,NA,TGTGCCAGCAGCGGTTTAACAGCTCAGCTGTTTTTT,CASSGLTAQLFF
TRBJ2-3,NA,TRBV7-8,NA,TGTGCCAGCAGCTTACCATCGAGCGGAGTGGGGACAGATACGCAGTATTTT,CASSLPSSGVGTDTQYF
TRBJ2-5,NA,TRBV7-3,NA,TGTGCCAGCAGCGTCGCCCCCGGGGAGACCCAGTACTTC,CASSVAPGETQYF
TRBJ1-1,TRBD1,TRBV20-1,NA,TGCAGTGCTAGAGACTACAGGGGAACTGAAGCTTTCTTT,CSARDYRGTEAFF
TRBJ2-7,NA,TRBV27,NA,TGTGCCACCCCACCCCCCAACTTCTCCTACGAGCAGTACTTC,CATPPPNFSYEQYF
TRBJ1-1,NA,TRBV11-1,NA,TGTGCCACCCCAGGGGTCGAGGACGACACTGAAGCTTTCTTT,CATPGVEDDTEAFF
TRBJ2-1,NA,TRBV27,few,TGTGCCAGCAGTTTAACGGGACGACTTCTGTTCTTC,CASSLTGRLLFF
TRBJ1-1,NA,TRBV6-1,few,TGTGCCGCCCCCGGGACAACTGAAGCTTTCTTT,CAAPGTTEAFF